Listed below are T cell receptor beta chains from one sample, sequenced in a study of blood T cell repertoires in COVID-19. Some clones are missing from TCRdb's copy, which holds only in-frame ones; the method was immunoSEQ multiplex PCR. The sample shows tens of thousands of clones, around 92% of them seen only once. The sequencing input was peripheral blood. The receptors here all came from an older woman with active COVID-19. The CDR3 runs from the conserved cysteine through the conserved F or W. The D gene is left open where the match is weak. Some rows mark clone size as missing; the rest say once, few, many or name a class of expanded clone.

V gene	J gene	clone size	D gene	CDR3 length	CDR3 DNA	CDR3 protein
TRBV6-2/TRBV6-3	TRBJ2-7	NA	TRBD2	13	TGTGCCAGCAGTCCACCCGGGGGGTACGAGCAGTACTTC	CASSPPGGYEQYF
TRBV27	TRBJ2-7	NA	NA	14	TGTGCCAGCAGTCCAACTAGAGAAAACTACGAGCAGTACTTC	CASSPTRENYEQYF
TRBV6-1	TRBJ1-1	NA	TRBD1	17	TGTGCCAGCAGTGGCCGACAGGGAGCCACCCTGAACACTGAAGCTTTCTTT	CASSGRQGATLNTEAFF
TRBV5-1	TRBJ2-2	once	NA	14	TGCGCCAGCAAAGAGGACACCATCACCGGGGAGCTGTTTTTT	CASKEDTITGELFF
TRBV10-3	TRBJ2-2	NA	TRBD2	14	TGTGCCTCCGTTCCGGGAGGGAGGACCGGGGAGCTGTTTTTT	CASVPGGRTGELFF
TRBV7-9	TRBJ2-7	NA	TRBD1	14	TGTGCCAGCAGCCCCACAGGGGGCCTCTACGAGCAGTACTTC	CASSPTGGLYEQYF
TRBV6-5	TRBJ1-6	NA	NA	13	TGTGCCAGCAGACAGGGAAATAATTCACCCCTCCACTTT	CASRQGNNSPLHF
TRBV2	TRBJ2-6	NA	NA	13	TGTGCCAGCAGGCGCTCTGGGGCCAACGTCCTGACTTTC	CASRRSGANVLTF
TRBV28	TRBJ2-1	NA	TRBD2	16	TGTGCCAGCAAAGGAGGAGCGGGAGTCTCCTACAATGAGCAGTTCTTC	CASKGGAGVSYNEQFF
TRBV2	TRBJ2-5	NA	NA	11	TGTGCCAGCAGTATCAAAGAGACCCAGTACTTC	CASSIKETQYF
TRBV6-5	TRBJ1-6	NA	NA	14	TGTGCCAGCAGTTCGGCAGGCTATAATTCACCCCTCCACTTT	CASSSAGYNSPLHF
TRBV28	TRBJ2-7	NA	TRBD2	16	TGTGCCAGCAGTTTATTCGTCGGGGGGAAATCCTACGAGCAGTACTTC	CASSLFVGGKSYEQYF
TRBV5-4	TRBJ2-5	NA	NA	13	TGTGCCAGCAGCGGCCGGGATCGGGAGACCCAGTACTTC	CASSGRDRETQYF
TRBV5-1	TRBJ2-5	NA	NA	16	TGCGCCAGCAGCTTTGCGGCGGGTCTGTACCAAGAGACCCAGTACTTC	CASSFAAGLYQETQYF
TRBV29-1	TRBJ2-7	NA	TRBD1	12	TGCAGCGTTGAAAGGGACAGGGACGAGCAGTACTTC	CSVERDRDEQYF
TRBV7-6	TRBJ2-7	NA	TRBD1	18	TGTGCCAGCAGCTTAGCAAGTGTCGGGACAGGTGGCTCCTACGAGCAGTACTTC	CASSLASVGTGGSYEQYF
TRBV7-2	TRBJ2-1	NA	NA	13	TGTGCCAGCAGCTTACCTACAGGGAATGAGCAGTTCTTC	CASSLPTGNEQFF
TRBV9	TRBJ2-3	NA	NA	12	TGTGCCAGCAGCCAGGGGAGAGATACGCAGTATTTT	CASSQGRDTQYF
TRBV15	TRBJ1-1	NA	NA	12	TGTGCCACCAGCGGTTCAACAGGGGAAGCTTTCTTT	CATSGSTGEAFF
TRBV11-3	TRBJ2-1	once	TRBD2	20	TGTGCCAGCAGCTTAGGCAGAGGGACTAGCGGGAGGGCCCGGTACAATGAGCAGTTCTTC	CASSLGRGTSGRARYNEQFF
TRBV5-4	TRBJ2-1	NA	TRBD1	15	TGTGCCAGCAGCGTGACAGGGGATCCCTTCAATGAGCAGTTCTTC	CASSVTGDPFNEQFF
TRBV7-2	TRBJ2-4	NA	NA	16	TGTGCCAGCAGCTTAGGTATAGGAGAAGCCAAAAACATTCAGTACTTC	CASSLGIGEAKNIQYF
TRBV5-4	TRBJ2-1	once	TRBD2	15	TGTGCCAGCAGCCATTCTAGCGGGAACTACAATGAGCAGTTCTTC	CASSHSSGNYNEQFF
TRBV29-1	TRBJ1-2	NA	NA	11	TGCAGCGTCGCAACAGGGAATGGCTACACCTTC	CSVATGNGYTF
TRBV18	TRBJ2-5	once	NA	14	TGTGCCAGCTCACCTTCAGCCCGGGGAGAGACCCAGTACTTC	CASSPSARGETQYF
TRBV6-5	TRBJ2-7	NA	NA	14	TGTGCCAGCCATAGGGGACTGCCGTCCTACGAGCAGTACTTC	CASHRGLPSYEQYF
TRBV5-8	TRBJ1-2	NA	TRBD1	14	TGTGCCAGCAGCTTGAGGACAGGGGCATATGGCTACACCTTC	CASSLRTGAYGYTF
TRBV15	TRBJ2-2	NA	NA	15	TGTGCCACCAGCAGAGTTAGAGGGGGCACCGGGGAGCTGTTTTTT	CATSRVRGGTGELFF
TRBV2	TRBJ1-2	once	NA	12	TGTGCCAGCAGTCCGGGATCCTATGGCTACACCTTC	CASSPGSYGYTF
TRBV3-1/TRBV3-2	TRBJ1-3	NA	NA	14	TGTGCCAGCAGCCAAAATGGGGAGGGAAACACCATATATTTT	CASSQNGEGNTIYF
TRBV5-1	TRBJ2-3	NA	TRBD2	19	TGCGCCAGCAGCCCGGGAAATGTTGGACTAGCGGGATATTCAGATACGCAGTATTTT	CASSPGNVGLAGYSDTQYF
TRBV9	TRBJ1-4	NA	NA	15	TGTGCCAGCAGCGTAGAGGGGGGGTCTAATGAAAAACTGTTTTTT	CASSVEGGSNEKLFF
TRBV30	TRBJ1-2	NA	TRBD1	13	TGTGCCTCCCCGGGACAGGGTATGGATGGCTACACCTTC	CASPGQGMDGYTF
TRBV28	TRBJ1-6	NA	NA	13	TGTGCCAGCAGTTTTCGGGTCAGTTCACCCCTCCACTTT	CASSFRVSSPLHF
TRBV28	TRBJ2-3	NA	TRBD1	18	TGTGCCAGCAGTTTACGACCATATCGGGACAGGGGAAAGGATACGCAGTATTTT	CASSLRPYRDRGKDTQYF
TRBV6-6	TRBJ2-3	once	TRBD2	17	TGTGCCAGCAGTCGCCCCTTAACGCTAGCGGGGAAAGATACGCAGTATTTT	CASSRPLTLAGKDTQYF
TRBV4-1	TRBJ1-2	NA	TRBD1	16	TGCGCCAGCAGCCAACACCCCGGACAGGGCGGGTCTGGCTACACCTTC	CASSQHPGQGGSGYTF
TRBV24-1	TRBJ1-2	NA	NA	13	TGTGCCACCAGTGATTTTGCAGGGAATGGCTACACCTTC	CATSDFAGNGYTF
TRBV11-3	TRBJ2-7	NA	NA	13	TGTGCCAGCAGCTTAAATGGCAAAGCGGAGCAGTACTTC	CASSLNGKAEQYF
TRBV4-3	TRBJ2-3	NA	TRBD1	15	TGCGCCAGCAGCCAAGTGGGACAGGGGACAGATACGCAGTATTTT	CASSQVGQGTDTQYF
TRBV3-1/TRBV3-2	TRBJ1-5	NA	NA	17	TGTGCCAGCAGCCAATATCCTGGGGTTCGGGGGAATCAGCCCCAGCATTTT	CASSQYPGVRGNQPQHF
TRBV29-1	TRBJ1-5	NA	NA	16	TGCAGCGTTGAAGATCGAGGAGACCCCGCCTTAGGTCCCCAGCATTTT	CSVEDRGDPALGPQHF
TRBV7-2	TRBJ2-7	NA	TRBD1	15	TGTGCCAGCAGCTTAGATGTACAGGGGCCGTACGAGCAGTACTTC	CASSLDVQGPYEQYF
TRBV29-1	TRBJ2-5	NA	TRBD2	15	TGCAGCGTTGAAGTGGGACTAGCGGGAGTCGAGACCCAGTACTTC	CSVEVGLAGVETQYF
TRBV28	TRBJ1-5	NA	NA	13	TGTGCCAGCAGTTCCTACGCATACAGGGCCGGACATTTT	CASSSYAYRAGHF
TRBV2	TRBJ2-3	NA	TRBD2	17	TGTGCCAGCAGGACCGGGACTAGCTCGGGTCCCACAGATACGCAGTATTTT	CASRTGTSSGPTDTQYF
TRBV9	TRBJ1-4	NA	TRBD1	18	TGTGCCAGCAGCGTCGGGCGGGCCAGGGGGCACGGGAATGAAAAACTGTTTTTT	CASSVGRARGHGNEKLFF
TRBV11-2	TRBJ1-2	NA	NA	14	TGTGCCAGCAGCTTAGAATCCCGGTACTATGGCTACACCTTC	CASSLESRYYGYTF
TRBV29-1	TRBJ1-2	NA	NA	13	TGCAGCGTTGAACGGACAAGCGGGGCAGGCTACACCTTC	CSVERTSGAGYTF
TRBV2	TRBJ1-2	NA	TRBD1	12	TGTGCCAGCACGGGCAGGGGGCTTGGCTACACCTTC	CASTGRGLGYTF
TRBV7-2	TRBJ2-3	once	TRBD2	19	TGTGCCAGCAGCTTAGGTTGGCTAGCGGGAGGACGAGGTACAGATACGCAGTATTTT	CASSLGWLAGGRGTDTQYF